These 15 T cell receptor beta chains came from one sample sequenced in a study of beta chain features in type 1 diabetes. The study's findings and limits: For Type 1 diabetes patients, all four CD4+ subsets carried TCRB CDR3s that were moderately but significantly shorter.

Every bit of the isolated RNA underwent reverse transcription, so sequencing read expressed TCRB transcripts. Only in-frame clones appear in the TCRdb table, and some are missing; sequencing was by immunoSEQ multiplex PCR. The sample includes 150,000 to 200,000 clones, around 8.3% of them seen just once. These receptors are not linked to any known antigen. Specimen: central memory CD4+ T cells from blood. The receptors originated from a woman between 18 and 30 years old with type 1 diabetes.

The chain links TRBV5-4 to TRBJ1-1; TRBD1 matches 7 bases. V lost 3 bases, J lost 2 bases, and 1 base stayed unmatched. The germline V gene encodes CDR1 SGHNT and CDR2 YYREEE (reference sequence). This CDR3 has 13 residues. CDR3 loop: CASSWDRNTEAFF. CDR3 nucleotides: TGTGCCAGCAGCTGGGACAGAAACACTGAAGCTTTCTTT.

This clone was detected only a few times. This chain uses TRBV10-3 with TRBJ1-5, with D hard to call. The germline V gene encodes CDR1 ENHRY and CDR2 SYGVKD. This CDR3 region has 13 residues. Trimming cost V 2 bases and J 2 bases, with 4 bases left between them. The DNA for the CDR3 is TGTGCCATCAGTGAGCAGGGCAATCAGCCCCAGCATTTT. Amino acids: CAISEQGNQPQHF.

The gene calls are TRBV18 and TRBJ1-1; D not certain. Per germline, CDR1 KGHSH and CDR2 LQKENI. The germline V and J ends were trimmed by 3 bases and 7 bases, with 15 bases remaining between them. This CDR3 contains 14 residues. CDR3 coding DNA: TGTGCCAGCTCACCGAACTACGGGGAAGATGAAGCTTTCTTT. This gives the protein CASSPNYGEDEAFF.

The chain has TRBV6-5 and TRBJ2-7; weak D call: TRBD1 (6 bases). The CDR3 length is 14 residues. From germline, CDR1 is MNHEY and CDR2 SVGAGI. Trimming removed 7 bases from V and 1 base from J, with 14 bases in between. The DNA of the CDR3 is TGTGCCAGCAAGCGGACAGCCGCATCCTACGAGCAGTACTTC. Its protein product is CASKRTAASYEQYF.

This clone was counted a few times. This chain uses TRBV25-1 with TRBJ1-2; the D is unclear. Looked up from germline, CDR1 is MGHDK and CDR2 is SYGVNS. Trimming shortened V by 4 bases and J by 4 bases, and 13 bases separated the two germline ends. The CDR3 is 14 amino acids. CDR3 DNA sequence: TGTGCCAGCAGTGGGGCTGAGTCCCTCTATGGCTACACCTTC. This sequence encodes CASSGAESLYGYTF.

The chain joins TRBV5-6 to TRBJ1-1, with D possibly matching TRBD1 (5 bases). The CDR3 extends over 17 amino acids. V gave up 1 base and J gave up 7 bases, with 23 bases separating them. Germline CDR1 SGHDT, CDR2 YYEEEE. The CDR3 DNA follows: TGTGCCAGCAGCTTGCCTGGAGGGGCCCCCGGAAGGGGTGAAGCTTTCTTT. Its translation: CASSLPGGAPGRGEAFF.

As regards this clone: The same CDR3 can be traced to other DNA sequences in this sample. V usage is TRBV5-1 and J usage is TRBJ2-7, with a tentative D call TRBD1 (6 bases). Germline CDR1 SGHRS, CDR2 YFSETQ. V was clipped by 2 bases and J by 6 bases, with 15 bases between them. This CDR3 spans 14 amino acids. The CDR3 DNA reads TGCGCCAGCAGCTTTCAACAGGGCAGCGGCGAGCAGTACTTC. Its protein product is CASSFQQGSGEQYF.

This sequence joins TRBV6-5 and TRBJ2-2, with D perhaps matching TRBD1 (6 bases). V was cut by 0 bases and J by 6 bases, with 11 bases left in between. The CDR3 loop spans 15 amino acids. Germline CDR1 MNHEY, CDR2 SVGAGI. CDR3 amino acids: CASSYSGTHPGELFF. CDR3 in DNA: TGTGCCAGCAGTTACTCAGGGACACATCCCGGGGAGCTGTTTTTT.

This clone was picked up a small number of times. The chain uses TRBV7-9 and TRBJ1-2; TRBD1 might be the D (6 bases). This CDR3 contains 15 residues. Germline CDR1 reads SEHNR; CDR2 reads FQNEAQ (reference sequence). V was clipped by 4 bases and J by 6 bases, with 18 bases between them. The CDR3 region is CASSSHTLTGDGYTF. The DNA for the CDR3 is TGTGCCAGCAGCTCCCACACCCTGACAGGCGATGGCTACACCTTC.

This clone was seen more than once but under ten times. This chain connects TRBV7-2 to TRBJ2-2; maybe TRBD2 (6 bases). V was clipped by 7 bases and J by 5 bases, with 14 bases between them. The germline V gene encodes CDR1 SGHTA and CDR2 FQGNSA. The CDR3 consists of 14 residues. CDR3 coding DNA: TGTGCCAGCATCCCGGCGGGAAGGACCGGGGAGCTGTTTTTT. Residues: CASIPAGRTGELFF. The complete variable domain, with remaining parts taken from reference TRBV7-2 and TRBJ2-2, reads GAGVSQSPSNKVTEKGKDVELRCDPISGHTALYWYRQSLGQGLEFLIYFQGNSAPDKSGLPSDRFSAERTGGSVSTLTIQRTQQEDSAVYLCASIPAGRTGELFFGEGSRLTVL.

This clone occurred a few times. The CDR3 bases are TGTGCCAGCAGCTTCGGCCAGCGAAGTGGCTACACCTTC. Its translation: CASSFGQRSGYTF. The chain has TRBV7-2 and TRBJ1-2; D is uncertain. V lost 3 bases and J 7 bases, leaving 12 bases between the germline ends. Germline assignment: CDR1 SGHTA and CDR2 FQGNSA. The CDR3 loop spans 13 amino acids.

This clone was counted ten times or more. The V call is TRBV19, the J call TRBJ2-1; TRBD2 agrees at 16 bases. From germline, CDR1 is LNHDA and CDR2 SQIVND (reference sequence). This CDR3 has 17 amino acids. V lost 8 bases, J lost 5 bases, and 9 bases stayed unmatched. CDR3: CASSGTSGRALHNEQFF. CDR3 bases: TGTGCCAGTTCCGGGACTAGCGGGAGGGCCCTCCACAATGAGCAGTTCTTC.

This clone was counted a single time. This CDR3 reads CASRPGDRPNTEAFF. The CDR3 DNA reads TGTGCCAGCAGACCCGGGGACAGGCCGAACACTGAAGCTTTCTTT. This chain links TRBV28 with TRBJ1-1, with TRBD1 matching 8 bases. Germline V CDR1 and CDR2: MDHEN, SYDVKM. Germline trimming cut 6 bases from V and 1 base from J; bases unmatched to any gene: 7. The CDR3 is 15 amino acids.

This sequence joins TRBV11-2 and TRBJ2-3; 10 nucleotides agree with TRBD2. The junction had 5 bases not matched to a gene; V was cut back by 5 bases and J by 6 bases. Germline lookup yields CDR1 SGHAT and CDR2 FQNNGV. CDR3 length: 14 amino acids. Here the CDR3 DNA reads TGTGCCAGCAGCCCTAGCGGGGGAGTGGATACGCAGTATTTT. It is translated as CASSPSGGVDTQYF.

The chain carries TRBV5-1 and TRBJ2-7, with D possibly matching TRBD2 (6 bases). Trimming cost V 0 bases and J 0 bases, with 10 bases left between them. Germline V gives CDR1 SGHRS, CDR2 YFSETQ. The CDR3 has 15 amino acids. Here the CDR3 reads CASSLDGSSSYEQYF. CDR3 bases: TGCGCCAGCAGCTTGGACGGGAGTAGCTCCTACGAGCAGTACTTC.